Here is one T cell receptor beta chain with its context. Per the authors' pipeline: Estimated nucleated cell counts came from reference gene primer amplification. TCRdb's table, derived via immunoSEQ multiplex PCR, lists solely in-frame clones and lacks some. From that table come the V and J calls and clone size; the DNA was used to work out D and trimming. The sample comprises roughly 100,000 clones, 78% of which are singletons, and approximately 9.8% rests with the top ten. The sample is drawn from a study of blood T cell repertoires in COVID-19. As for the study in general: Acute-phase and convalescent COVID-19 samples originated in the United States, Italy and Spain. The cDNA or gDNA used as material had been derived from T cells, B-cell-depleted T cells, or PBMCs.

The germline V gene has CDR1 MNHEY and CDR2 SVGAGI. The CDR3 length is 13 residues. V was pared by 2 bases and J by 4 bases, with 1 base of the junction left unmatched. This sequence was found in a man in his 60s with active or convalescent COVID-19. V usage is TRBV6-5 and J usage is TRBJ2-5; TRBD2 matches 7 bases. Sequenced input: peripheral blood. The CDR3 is CASSYGGGETQYF. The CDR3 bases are TGTGCCAGCAGTTACGGGGGGGGAGAGACCCAGTACTTC.